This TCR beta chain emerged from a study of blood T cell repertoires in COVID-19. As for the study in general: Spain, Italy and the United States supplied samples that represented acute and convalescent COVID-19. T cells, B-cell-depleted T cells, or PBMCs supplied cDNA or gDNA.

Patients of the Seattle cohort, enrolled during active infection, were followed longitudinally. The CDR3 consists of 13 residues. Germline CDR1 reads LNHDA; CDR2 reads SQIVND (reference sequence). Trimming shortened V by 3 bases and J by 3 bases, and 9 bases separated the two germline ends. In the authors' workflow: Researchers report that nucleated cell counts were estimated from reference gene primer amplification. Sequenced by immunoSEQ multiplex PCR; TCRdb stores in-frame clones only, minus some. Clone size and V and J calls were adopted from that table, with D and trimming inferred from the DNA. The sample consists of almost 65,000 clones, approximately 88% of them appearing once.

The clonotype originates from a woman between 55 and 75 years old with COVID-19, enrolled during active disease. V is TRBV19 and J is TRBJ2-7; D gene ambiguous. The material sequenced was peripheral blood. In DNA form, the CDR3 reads TGTGCCAGTAGTATGGTTCCAGGCTACGAGCAGTACTTC. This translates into CASSMVPGYEQYF. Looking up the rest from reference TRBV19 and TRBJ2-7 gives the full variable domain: DGGITQSPKYLFRKEGQNVTLSCEQNLNHDAMYWYRQDPGQGLRLIYYSQIVNDFQKGDIAEGYSVSREKKESFPLTVTSAQKNPTAFYLCASSMVPGYEQYFGPGTRLTVT.